A single sample gave rise to the 14 T cell receptor beta chains below, sequenced in a study of T cell responses to AZD1222 COVID-19 vaccine. The protocol was immunoSEQ multiplex PCR, while the TCRdb copy is restricted to in-frame clones and leaves out a portion. The sample consists of 90,000 to 150,000 clones, around 93% of them appearing once. Here the sequenced sample was peripheral blood, taken 28 days after the second AZD1222 dose. All receptors derive from an adult who received the AZD1222 COVID-19 vaccine.

V gene TRBV18 combines with J gene TRBJ1-1; D gene ambiguous. CDR1 KGHSH and CDR2 LQKENI come from the germline V gene. V lost 2 bases to trimming and J lost 4 bases, with 17 bases between them. The CDR3 totals 16 residues. The CDR3 loop reads CASSPINRPGATEAFF. CDR3 DNA: TGTGCCAGCTCACCAATAAATAGGCCCGGAGCCACTGAAGCTTTCTTT.

The chain has TRBV5-1 and TRBJ2-3; no clear D. Germline CDR1 reads SGHRS; CDR2 reads YFSETQ. CDR3 length: 14 residues. Trimming took 4 bases from V and 2 from J, leaving 11 bases between them. CDR3 DNA: TGCGCCAGCAGCGTGGCGGCGGCCACAGATACGCAGTATTTT. Amino acids: CASSVAAATDTQYF.

The chain uses TRBV28 and TRBJ2-4, with 9 bases lining up with TRBD1. Losses at the gene ends were 6 bases for V and 0 bases for J; bases not matched to a gene: 6. CDR1 and CDR2 from the germline V gene are MDHEN and SYDVKM. This CDR3 has 16 amino acids. The CDR3 region is CASRSWTGEAKNIQYF. The CDR3 nucleotides are TGTGCCAGCAGATCCTGGACAGGGGAAGCCAAAAACATTCAGTACTTC.

The V and J genes are TRBV5-6 and TRBJ2-5; TRBD1 agrees at 7 bases. Germline V gene sequence: CDR1 SGHDT, CDR2 YYEEEE. The CDR3 sequence is 15 residues long. The ends lost 4 bases at V and 1 base at J; junction bases unmatched: 7. CDR3 in amino acids: CASSPGQLIQETQYF. The CDR3 DNA sequence: TGTGCCAGCAGCCCGGGACAGCTTATCCAAGAGACCCAGTACTTC.

This chain connects TRBV2 to TRBJ1-2; D might be TRBD1 (6 bases). From germline, CDR1 is SNHLY and CDR2 FYNNEI. The CDR3 is made up of 15 amino acids. Trimming took off 0 bases at V and 8 bases at J, with 16 bases between the two ends. Here the CDR3 DNA reads TGTGCCAGCAGTGAAGCGCTAACAGGGAAGATCGGCTACACCTTC. Translation gives CASSEALTGKIGYTF.

The genes are TRBV28 and TRBJ1-1; TRBD1 matches 7 bases. This CDR3 has 15 residues. Trimming at V came to 8 bases and at J to 1 base, leaving 10 bases not matched to a gene. Germline V CDR1 and CDR2: MDHEN, SYDVKM. CDR3 residues: CASRPRDRPNTEAFF. The CDR3 coding sequence is TGTGCCAGCCGGCCCCGGGACAGACCGAACACTGAAGCTTTCTTT.

The CDR3 loop reads CASSPTAGGGAIYGYTF. The CDR3, as DNA: TGTGCCAGCAGCCCAACCGCAGGGGGTGGGGCAATCTATGGCTACACCTTC. The chain employs TRBV9 and TRBJ1-2, with 7 bases lining up with TRBD1. The CDR3 length is 17 residues. Germline V lookup: CDR1 SGDLS, CDR2 YYNGEE. Germline trimming cut 4 bases from V and 4 bases from J; bases unmatched to any gene: 16.

This chain uses TRBV14 with TRBJ1-1, with 7 nucleotides matching TRBD1. CDR3 length: 15 residues. V lost 4 bases and J lost 1; bases outside the gene matches: 6. The germline gives CDR1 SGHDN, CDR2 FVKESK. CDR3 DNA: TGTGCCAGCAGCCGCCAGGGGGGACGGAACACTGAAGCTTTCTTT. It yields the protein CASSRQGGRNTEAFF.

This chain joins TRBV2 and TRBJ1-4, with D hard to call. Germline loops: CDR1 SNHLY, CDR2 FYNNEI. CDR3 length: 11 amino acids. Deletions cut 3 bases from V and 7 bases from J, with 3 bases between. CDR3 nucleotides: TGTGCCAGCAGTGACGCTGAAAAACTGTTTTTT. As protein: CASSDAEKLFF.

In this sample, this clone turned up once. V is TRBV27 and J is TRBJ2-3; D is uncertain. V was cut by 10 bases and J by 0 bases, with 14 bases left in between. Per germline, CDR1 MNHEY and CDR2 SMNVEV (reference sequence). The CDR3 has 14 amino acids. The CDR3 coding sequence is TGTGCCACACATGAAGGGCTAAGCACAGATACGCAGTATTTT. It yields the protein CATHEGLSTDTQYF.

The CDR3 spells CASSQNTGNYQPQHF. The CDR3 nucleotides are TGTGCCAGCAGCCAGAACACAGGGAACTATCAGCCCCAGCATTTT. The chain employs TRBV3-1 (or the pseudogene TRBV3-2) and TRBJ1-5; D might be TRBD1 (6 bases). Between the trimmed V and J ends, which lost 3 bases and 5 bases, there was a span of 14 bases. Per the germline V gene, CDR1 is LGHDT and CDR2 is YNNKEL (reference sequence). This CDR3 has 15 residues.

In this sample, this clone turned up once. This rearrangement joins TRBV28 to TRBJ1-5, with no clear D. The CDR3 extends over 15 amino acids. Trimming stripped 5 bases from V and 3 bases from J, with 14 bases between. Per the germline V gene, CDR1 is MDHEN and CDR2 is SYDVKM. For the CDR3, the DNA is TGTGCCAGCAGTCCCAACATAGGGAACAATCAGCCCCAGCATTTT. Amino acid sequence: CASSPNIGNNQPQHF.

This rearrangement joins TRBV4-1 to TRBJ1-1, with 7 bases identical to TRBD1. Trimming at V came to 0 bases and at J to 7 bases, leaving 5 bases not matched to a gene. The CDR3 contains 14 residues. The germline V gene has CDR1 MGHRA and CDR2 YSYEKL. CDR3 region: CASSQDPDRDEAFF. In DNA, the CDR3 is TGCGCCAGCAGCCAAGATCCCGACAGGGATGAAGCTTTCTTT.

This clone has a single count. The CDR3 is CASSPWGTGGSEKLFF. The CDR3 nucleotides read TGTGCCAGCAGCCCGTGGGGGACAGGAGGGAGTGAAAAACTGTTTTTT. J is TRBJ1-4 and V is TRBV7-9, with 8 positions matching TRBD1. Germline lookup yields CDR1 SEHNR and CDR2 FQNEAQ (reference sequence). CDR3 length: 16 residues. J lost 7 bases, V lost 5 bases, and 12 bases had no gene match.